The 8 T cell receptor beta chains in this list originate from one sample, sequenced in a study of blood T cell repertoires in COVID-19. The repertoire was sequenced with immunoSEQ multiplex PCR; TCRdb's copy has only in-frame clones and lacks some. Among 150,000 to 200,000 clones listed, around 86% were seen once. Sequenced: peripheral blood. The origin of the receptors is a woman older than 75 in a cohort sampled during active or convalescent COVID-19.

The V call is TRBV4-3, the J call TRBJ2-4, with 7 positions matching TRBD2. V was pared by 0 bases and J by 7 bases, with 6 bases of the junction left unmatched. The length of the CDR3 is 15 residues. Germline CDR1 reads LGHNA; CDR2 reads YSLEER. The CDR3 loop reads CASSQERRGGNIQYF. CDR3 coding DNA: TGCGCCAGCAGCCAAGAGAGGCGGGGAGGGAACATTCAGTACTTC.

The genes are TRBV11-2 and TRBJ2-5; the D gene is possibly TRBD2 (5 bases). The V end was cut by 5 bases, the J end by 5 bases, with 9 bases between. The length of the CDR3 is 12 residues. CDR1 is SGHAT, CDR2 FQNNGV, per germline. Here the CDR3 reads CASSLPGETQYF. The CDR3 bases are TGTGCCAGCAGCCTCCCGGGGGAGACCCAGTACTTC.

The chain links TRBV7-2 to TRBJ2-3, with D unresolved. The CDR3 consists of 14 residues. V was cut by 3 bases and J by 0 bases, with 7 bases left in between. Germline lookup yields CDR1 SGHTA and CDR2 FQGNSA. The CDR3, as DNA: TGTGCCAGCAGCTTTCGGAGAAGCACAGATACGCAGTATTTT. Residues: CASSFRRSTDTQYF.

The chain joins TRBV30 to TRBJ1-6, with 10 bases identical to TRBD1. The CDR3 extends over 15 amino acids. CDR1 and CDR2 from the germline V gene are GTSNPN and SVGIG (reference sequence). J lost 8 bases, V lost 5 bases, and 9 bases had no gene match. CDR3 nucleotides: TGTGCCTGGGACAGGGGGCCCTTAAAGGATTCACCCCTCCACTTT. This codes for CAWDRGPLKDSPLHF.

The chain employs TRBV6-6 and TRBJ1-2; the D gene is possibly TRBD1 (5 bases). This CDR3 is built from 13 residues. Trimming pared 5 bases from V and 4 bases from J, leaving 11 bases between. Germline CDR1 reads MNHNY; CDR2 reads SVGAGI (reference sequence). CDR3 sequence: CASSPQGGYGYTF. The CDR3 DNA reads TGTGCCAGCAGTCCCCAGGGAGGCTATGGCTACACCTTC.

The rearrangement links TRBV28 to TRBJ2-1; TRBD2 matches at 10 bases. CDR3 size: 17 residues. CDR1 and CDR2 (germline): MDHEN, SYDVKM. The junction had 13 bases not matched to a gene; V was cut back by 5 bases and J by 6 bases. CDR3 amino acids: CASSRPYLAGASNEQFF. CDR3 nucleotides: TGTGCCAGCAGTCGCCCCTACCTAGCGGGGGCTAGCAATGAGCAGTTCTTC.

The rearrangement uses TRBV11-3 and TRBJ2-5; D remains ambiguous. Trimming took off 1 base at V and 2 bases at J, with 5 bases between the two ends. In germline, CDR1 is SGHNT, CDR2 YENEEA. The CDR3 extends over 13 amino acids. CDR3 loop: CASSLVQQETQYF. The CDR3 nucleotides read TGTGCCAGCAGCTTAGTTCAGCAAGAGACCCAGTACTTC.

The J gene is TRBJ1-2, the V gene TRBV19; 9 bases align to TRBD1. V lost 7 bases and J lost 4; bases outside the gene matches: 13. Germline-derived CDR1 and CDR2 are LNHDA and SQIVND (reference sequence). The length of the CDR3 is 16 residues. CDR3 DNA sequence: TGTGCCAGTACCCTGTCCCAACAGGGGGCAGGCTATGGCTACACCTTC. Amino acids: CASTLSQQGAGYGYTF.